These 25 T cell receptor beta chains were sequenced from one sample in a study of cytomegalovirus exposure and HLA in healthy donors. Primers for the PCR totalled 60 Vbeta and 13 Jbeta. Sequencing was performed with immunoSEQ multiplex PCR; in TCRdb, only in-frame clones are kept and a portion is missing. In all, the sample yields about 46,000 clones. Sequencing input: PBMCs. Source of these receptors: a woman aged 40 to 50 in good health and CMV-seronegative.

V usage is TRBV4-3 and J usage is TRBJ1-4; 7 positions match TRBD1. CDR1 LGHNA and CDR2 YSLEER come from the germline V gene. The CDR3 contains 14 residues. Germline trimming cut 4 bases from V and 6 bases from J; bases unmatched to any gene: 5. Here the CDR3 reads CASSPSQGDEKLFF. The CDR3, as DNA: TGCGCCAGCAGCCCGTCGCAGGGGGATGAAAAACTGTTTTTT.

V usage is TRBV6-5 and J usage is TRBJ2-7; 8 nucleotides line up with TRBD2. Trimming cost V 5 bases and J 0 bases; bases outside gene matches: 3. Germline CDR1 is MNHEY and CDR2 is SVGAGI. The CDR3 is made up of 14 amino acids. The CDR3 nucleotides read TGTGCCAGCAGTCCGGGACTAGGCTCCTACGAGCAGTACTTC. It is translated as CASSPGLGSYEQYF.

This chain uses TRBV15 with TRBJ1-1; D is uncertain. V shed 0 bases and J shed 10 bases, with 21 bases lying between them. This CDR3 is built from 16 residues. Germline CDR1 reads LNHNV; CDR2 reads YYDKDF (reference sequence). The CDR3 spells CATSRDVIGGSGGAFF. CDR3 in DNA: TGTGCCACCAGCAGAGATGTGATCGGAGGGAGCGGTGGAGCTTTCTTT. The complete variable domain, with remaining parts taken from reference TRBV15 and TRBJ1-1, reads DAMVIQNPRYQVTQFGKPVTLSCSQTLNHNVMYWYQQKSSQAPKLLFHYYDKDFNNEADTPDNFQSRRPNTSFCFLDIRSPGLGDTAMYLCATSRDVIGGSGGAFFGQGTRLTVV.

On this clone itself: Other DNA sequences in this specimen translate into the identical CDR3. The chain is built from TRBV6-1 and TRBJ1-3; possible D gene TRBD1, 5 bases. The CDR3 has 16 residues. V was cut by 5 bases and J by 8 bases, with 22 bases left in between. Germline values: CDR1 MNHNS, CDR2 SASEGT. Here the CDR3 DNA reads TGTGCCAGCAGTAAAGGGGACTCAAAGGGAAGGGACACCATATATTTT. Protein sequence: CASSKGDSKGRDTIYF.

The V call is TRBV4-3, the J call TRBJ1-3; TRBD1 agrees at 7 bases. V shed 1 base and J 7 bases; nucleotides not matched to a gene: 1. CDR1 and CDR2 (germline): LGHNA, YSLEER. The CDR3 is 13 residues long. CDR3 region: CASSQVRGNTIYF. CDR3 DNA sequence: TGCGCCAGCAGCCAAGTCAGGGGGAACACCATATATTTT.

This chain connects TRBV27 to TRBJ1-2, with a possible D match to TRBD1 (5 bases). V lost 4 bases to trimming and J lost 7 bases, with 13 bases between them. Germline V lookup: CDR1 MNHEY, CDR2 SMNVEV (reference sequence). The CDR3 is 13 residues long. As DNA, the CDR3 is TGTGCCAGCAGTTGGACGGGGGTTGGTGGCTACACCTTC. Protein product: CASSWTGVGGYTF.

J is TRBJ2-1 and V is TRBV7-9; 8 bases are a match to TRBD2. Germline CDR1 is SEHNR and CDR2 is FQNEAQ (reference sequence). The CDR3 length is 16 residues. The V gene end was trimmed by 5 bases and the J gene end by 3 bases; junction bases not matched to a gene: 9. The CDR3 DNA reads TGTGCCAGCAGCCCAGCGTACGGGAGGGTCTACAATGAGCAGTTCTTC. Translation: CASSPAYGRVYNEQFF.

The chain couples TRBV5-1 to TRBJ2-1; 11 nucleotides align to TRBD2. Germline assignment: CDR1 SGHRS and CDR2 YFSETQ. This CDR3 is built from 14 residues. J lost 6 bases, V lost 7 bases, and 6 bases had no gene match. The CDR3 is CASRLAGWGNEQFF. CDR3 bases: TGCGCCAGCCGACTAGCGGGATGGGGCAATGAGCAGTTCTTC.

The V call is TRBV9, the J call TRBJ2-3, with D tentatively TRBD2 (5 bases). Germline V gene sequence: CDR1 SGDLS, CDR2 YYNGEE. The CDR3 is 16 residues long. V lost 1 base and J lost 4, with 16 bases in between. The CDR3 is CASSVLSDWTADTQYF. The CDR3, as DNA: TGTGCCAGCAGCGTATTATCAGACTGGACTGCAGATACGCAGTATTTT.

This sequence joins TRBV2 and TRBJ1-4; TRBD1 might be the D (5 bases). V gave up 2 bases and J gave up 6 bases, with 13 bases separating them. Germline values: CDR1 SNHLY, CDR2 FYNNEI. The CDR3 has 15 residues. The CDR3 is CASSERRGGDEKLFF. As DNA, the CDR3 is TGTGCCAGCAGTGAAAGGAGGGGAGGGGATGAAAAACTGTTTTTT.

This sequence joins TRBV4-3 and TRBJ1-2; D perhaps matches TRBD1 (5 bases). V lost 4 bases, J lost 4 bases, and 13 bases lay in between. The CDR3 covers 14 residues. Germline CDR1 reads LGHNA; CDR2 reads YSLEER. The CDR3 sequence is CASSRQGSTYGYTF. The CDR3 DNA is TGCGCCAGCAGCCGTCAGGGTTCTACCTATGGCTACACCTTC.

CDR3 in amino acids: CASSWGRGGTDTQYF. The CDR3 DNA sequence: TGTGCCAGCAGTTGGGGACGGGGGGGCACAGATACGCAGTATTTT. The chain couples TRBV6-5 to TRBJ2-3, with 7 bases identical to TRBD2. This CDR3 has 15 amino acids. Looked up from germline, CDR1 is MNHEY and CDR2 is SVGAGI. Trimming took 4 bases from V and 1 from J; bases not matched to a gene: 5.

V gene TRBV4-1 combines with J gene TRBJ2-1; no definite D call. The CDR3 length is 16 residues. Germline CDR1 MGHRA, CDR2 YSYEKL. Deletions cut 0 bases from V and 0 bases from J, with 9 bases between. Here the CDR3 DNA reads TGCGCCAGCAGCCAAGATTTATGGAGCTCCTACAATGAGCAGTTCTTC. Its protein is CASSQDLWSSYNEQFF.

The rearrangement joins TRBV19 to TRBJ2-1; 13 bases agree with TRBD2. J gave up 5 bases and V 7 bases, and 11 bases lay outside the gene matches. The CDR3 covers 17 residues. CDR1 and CDR2 from the germline V gene are LNHDA and SQIVND (reference sequence). The CDR3 sequence: CASNPRGLAGWNNEQFF. The CDR3 DNA is TGTGCCAGTAACCCTAGGGGACTAGCGGGGTGGAACAATGAGCAGTTCTTC.

The chain carries TRBV4-2 and TRBJ2-1; 12 nucleotides agree with TRBD2. CDR1 is LGHNA, CDR2 YNFKEQ, per germline. J was trimmed by 7 bases and V by 1 base; bases with no gene match: 8. The CDR3 is made up of 17 amino acids. CDR3: CASSQVTGTSGRNEQFF. In nucleotides, the CDR3 is TGTGCCAGCAGCCAAGTCACCGGGACTAGCGGGCGTAATGAGCAGTTCTTC.

The chain has TRBV7-3 and TRBJ2-5; possible D gene TRBD2, 7 bases. The CDR3 has 15 amino acids. The germline V gene has CDR1 SGHTA and CDR2 FQGTGA. Trimming stripped 2 bases from V and 4 bases from J, with 14 bases between. The CDR3 spells CASSLGGGMRETQYF. In nucleotides, the CDR3 is TGTGCCAGCAGCTTAGGGGGGGGCATGAGAGAGACCCAGTACTTC. Full variable domain (rest looked up from reference TRBV7-3 and TRBJ2-5): GAGVSQTPSNKVTEKGKYVELRCDPISGHTALYWYRQSLGQGPEFLIYFQGTGAADDSGLPNDRFFAVRPEGSVSTLKIQRTERGDSAVYLCASSLGGGMRETQYFGPGTRLLVL.

The rearrangement links TRBV19 to TRBJ1-2; possibly TRBD1 for D (5 bases). This CDR3 is 12 amino acids long. Per germline, CDR1 LNHDA and CDR2 SQIVND (reference sequence). Trimming shortened V by 7 bases and J by 4 bases, and 10 bases separated the two germline ends. CDR3 region: CASTQGFYGYTF. DNA for the CDR3: TGTGCCAGTACCCAGGGTTTCTATGGCTACACCTTC.

The gene calls are TRBV6-1 and TRBJ1-5; a weak D match, TRBD1 (6 bases). The germline CDR1 and CDR2 sequences are MNHNS and SASEGT. V was clipped by 6 bases and J by 0 bases, with 12 bases between them. The CDR3 loop spans 15 amino acids. The CDR3 DNA reads as TGTGCCAGCAGGTGGACAGCAGATAGCAATCAGCCCCAGCATTTT. It specifies CASRWTADSNQPQHF.

The chain employs TRBV7-2 and TRBJ2-1; possibly TRBD1 for D (6 bases). The germline V gene encodes CDR1 SGHTA and CDR2 FQGNSA. The CDR3 length is 12 residues. The V and J ends lost 6 bases and 8 bases respectively, with 11 bases between them. CDR3 region: CASRLQGYEQFF. The CDR3, as DNA: TGTGCCAGCAGATTACAGGGCTATGAGCAGTTCTTC.

This rearrangement joins TRBV5-6 to TRBJ2-5; D is perhaps TRBD1 (5 bases). The V end lost 5 bases, the J end lost 5 bases, and 25 bases lay between the germline ends. In germline, CDR1 is SGHDT, CDR2 YYEEEE. CDR3 size: 17 residues. The CDR3 DNA reads as TGTGCCAGCAGGCGATTAAGAGACGACAGTCTTAGGGAGACCCAGTACTTC. This sequence encodes CASRRLRDDSLRETQYF. Variable domain in full (rest from reference TRBV5-6 and TRBJ2-5): DAGVTQSPTHLIKTRGQQVTLRCSPKSGHDTVSWYQQALGQGPQFIFQYYEEEERQRGNFPDRFSGHQFPNYSSELNVNALLLGDSALYLCASRRLRDDSLRETQYFGPGTRLLVL.

The V gene is TRBV28, the J gene TRBJ1-2; D may be TRBD1 (5 bases). V lost 8 bases and J lost 2, with 18 bases in between. The CDR3 extends over 15 amino acids. Germline V gene lookup returns CDR1 MDHEN and CDR2 SYDVKM. The CDR3 DNA follows: TGTGCCAGCGAAACATTAGGGGCTGCGAACTATGGCTACACCTTC. Its translation is CASETLGAANYGYTF.

The chain combines TRBV11-3 with TRBJ2-2, with 12 bases matching TRBD1. The CDR3 consists of 16 residues. After removal of 5 bases from V and 4 bases from J, the junction contained 5 bases not matched to a gene. Per germline, CDR1 SGHNT and CDR2 YENEEA. CDR3 DNA sequence: TGTGCCAGCAGCGTGGGACAGGGGGCTACCACCGGGGAGCTGTTTTTT. Translation gives CASSVGQGATTGELFF.

CDR3 amino acids: CASSLYHGGGEAFF. The DNA for the CDR3 is TGTGCCAGCAGCTTATATCACGGGGGGGGAGAAGCTTTCTTT. V usage is TRBV7-2 and J usage is TRBJ1-1; maybe TRBD1 (5 bases). The germline CDR1 and CDR2 sequences are SGHTA and FQGNSA. The CDR3 totals 14 residues. Trimming removed 2 bases from V and 8 bases from J, with 15 bases in between. The whole variable domain, remainder taken from reference TRBV7-2 and TRBJ1-1, is GAGVSQSPSNKVTEKGKDVELRCDPISGHTALYWYRQSLGQGLEFLIYFQGNSAPDKSGLPSDRFSAERTGGSVSTLTIQRTQQEDSAVYLCASSLYHGGGEAFFGQGTRLTVV.

The genes are TRBV18 and TRBJ2-5, with 7 bases fitting TRBD1. The germline CDR1 and CDR2 sequences are KGHSH and LQKENI. This CDR3 has 14 amino acids. V dropped 5 bases and J dropped 5; count of bases not matched to a gene: 8. CDR3 in DNA: TGTGCCAGCTCATCGACAGGGTTTGGTGAGACCCAGTACTTC. Its protein product is CASSSTGFGETQYF.

This chain connects TRBV27 to TRBJ2-5; tentative D call: TRBD1 (5 bases). The germline V gene encodes CDR1 MNHEY and CDR2 SMNVEV (reference sequence). This CDR3 has 14 amino acids. Trimming removed 6 bases at V and 7 bases at J, with 18 bases between. Here the CDR3 DNA reads TGTGCCAGCAGACGTATCAAGGGGATGGGGACCCAGTACTTC. This encodes CASRRIKGMGTQYF.